This entry concerns a single TCR beta chain. Its antigen is not known. Germline-derived CDR1 and CDR2 are LNHNV and YYDKDF (reference sequence). The CDR3 loop spans 14 amino acids. The data derive from a study of CXCR3-negative and CXCR3-positive naive CD8 T cells. Overall study: With about 1.5 +/- 0.3 million reads per library, the TRB reads numbered around 140 million in total.

The study's findings and limits: Both of the naive subsets showed about the same high diversity, but memory CD8+ cells had much less. Freshly isolated PBMCs were used in most assays, given partial CXCR3 loss after freezing. CXCR3-positive naive cells carried more hydrophobic TRB CDR3s than CXCR3-negative naive cells did.

TRB cDNA libraries were made by UMI-labeled 5' RACE. TCRdb reanalyzed the 5' RACE reads and collapses them to one entry per CDR3 protein, without DNA. This sample's table reports about 120,000 distinct CDR3 sequences. Specimen: naive CXCR3+ CD8+ T cells from blood. This sample's subset: CD45RO-CCR7+CD27+CD95- naive CD8+ T cells expressing CXCR3 (TNR3+). This TCR was sampled from a human donor in good health. Some clones in this sample may be carry-over from other donors' samples. This sequence joins TRBV15 and TRBJ2-5; TCRdb gives TRBD2 as the D gene, but with no DNA this cannot be confirmed. CDR3 amino acids: CATSRVASAETQYF.